This T cell receptor (beta chain) is from a study of T cell changes during pregnancy in multiple sclerosis. TCRdb's copy holds only in-frame clones and misses some; the assay was immunoSEQ multiplex PCR. The data show over 20,000 clones, over 75% seen once. This clone was recorded once. The CDR3 is 14 amino acids. Looked up from germline, CDR1 is WSHSY and CDR2 is SAAADI. Trimming shortened V by 2 bases and J by 2 bases, and 9 bases separated the two germline ends. The material was CD8+ T cells from peripheral blood mononuclear cells, obtained after pregnancy. The gene calls are TRBV10-2 and TRBJ1-2, with D maybe TRBD1 (6 bases). This TCR was recovered from a female donor with multiple sclerosis, enrolled in a pregnancy study. The CDR3 region is CASSEAGANYGYTF. CDR3 nucleotide sequence: TGCGCCAGCAGTGAGGCAGGGGCAAACTATGGCTACACCTTC.